Described below is a single T cell receptor beta chain sequence and its context. Its antigen is unknown. Assay used: immunoSEQ multiplex PCR; TCRdb lists only in-frame clones, some missing. The data contain 26,000 or so clones, about nine tenths of them singletons. Germline CDR1 and CDR2: MRHNA and SNTAGT. The CDR3 has 17 residues. V was pared by 5 bases and J by 3 bases, with 11 bases of the junction left unmatched. The sample is drawn from a study of T cells in narcolepsy. Turning to the study itself: Donors had narcolepsy type 1 or type 2, or were healthy controls. Study findings and constraints: Healthy controls reportedly lacked the autoreactive clonotypes serially found in patients' blood.

The chain joins TRBV6-4 to TRBJ2-7; 12 nucleotides align to TRBD1. Sequencing input: CD45RA- memory CD4+ T cells from PBMCs. The receptor's source is a human donor with narcolepsy. CDR3 nucleotides: TGTGCCAGCAGTTGGGACAGGGGGCCTTCCCTAGGCTACGAGCAGTACTTC. As protein: CASSWDRGPSLGYEQYF.